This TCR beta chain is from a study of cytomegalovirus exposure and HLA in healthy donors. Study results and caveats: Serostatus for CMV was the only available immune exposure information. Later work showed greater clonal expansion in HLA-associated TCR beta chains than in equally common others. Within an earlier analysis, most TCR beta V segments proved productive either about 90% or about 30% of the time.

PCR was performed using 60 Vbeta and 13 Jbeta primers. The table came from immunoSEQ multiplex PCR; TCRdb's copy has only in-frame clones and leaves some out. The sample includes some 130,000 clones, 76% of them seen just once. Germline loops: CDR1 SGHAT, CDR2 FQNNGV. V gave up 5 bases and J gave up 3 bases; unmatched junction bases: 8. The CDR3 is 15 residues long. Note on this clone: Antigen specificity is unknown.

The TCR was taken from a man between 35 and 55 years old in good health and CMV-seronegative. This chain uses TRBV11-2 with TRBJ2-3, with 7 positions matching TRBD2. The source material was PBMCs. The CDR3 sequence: CASSRGSGVTDTQYF. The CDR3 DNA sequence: TGTGCCAGCAGCCGCGGGAGCGGGGTGACAGATACGCAGTATTTT.